This T cell receptor beta chain was captured by sequencing in a study of cytomegalovirus exposure and HLA in healthy donors. Study-wide findings and caveats: Highest at DRB1 and lowest at HLA-C, TCR association rates differed among HLA loci in a later analysis.

PCR used 60 Vbeta primers and 13 Jbeta primers. This table comes from immunoSEQ multiplex PCR, and its TCRdb copy is limited to in-frame clones, with some not included. In the table there are about 200,000 clones, 77% of which are singletons. This clone turned up a few times. Its antigen is undetermined. V shed 5 bases and J 6 bases; nucleotides not matched to a gene: 2. The CDR3 totals 12 residues. Per germline, CDR1 LNHDA and CDR2 SQIVND (reference sequence). V is TRBV19 and J is TRBJ1-2; 8 nucleotides line up with TRBD1. The source of this sequence is a woman younger than 45 in good health and CMV-seropositive. The sequencing input was PBMCs. Here the CDR3 reads CASSARGHGYTF. Here the CDR3 DNA reads TGTGCCAGTAGTGCCAGGGGGCATGGCTACACCTTC.